This is a list of T cell receptor beta chains from one sample in a study of shared clonotypes between healthy human individuals. TCRdb's copy holds only in-frame clones and misses some; the assay was immunoSEQ multiplex PCR. The data contain roughly 1,000,000 clones, about 84% of them singletons. Sequences were obtained from memory CD4+ T cells from PBMCs. The receptors derive from a young man in good health. Some clones in this sample may be carry-over from other donors' samples. The CDR3 runs from the conserved cysteine through the conserved F or W. The D gene is left open where the match is weak. Clone size is stated in some rows and not others, as once, few, many or a class when expanded.

v_gene	abundance	j_gene	d_gene	CDR3nt	CDR3aa
TRBV2	.	TRBJ2-7	.	TGTGCCAGCAGGCCGACAGTGAACAGGTACGAGCAGTACTTC	CASRPTVNRYEQYF
TRBV10-3	.	TRBJ2-1	.	TGTGCCATCAGGGGGGACAATGAGCAGTTCTTC	CAIRGDNEQFF
TRBV29-1	.	TRBJ1-1	TRBD1	TGCAGCGTTGATCAACAGGGGGATTACACTGAAGCTTTCTTT	CSVDQQGDYTEAFF
TRBV5-1	.	TRBJ2-7	.	TGCGCCAGCAGCTTGGCCAGTGGGTTTAAGGAGCAGTACTTC	CASSLASGFKEQYF
TRBV10-3	.	TRBJ1-2	.	TGTGCCATCAGTGACAGGGGTGGTTATGGCTACACCTTC	CAISDRGGYGYTF
TRBV7-2	.	TRBJ2-5	.	TGTGCCAGCAGCCCGGGCGGCGTAGCGGCAGGGGGAGAGACCCAGTACTTC	CASSPGGVAAGGETQYF
TRBV18	.	TRBJ2-2	.	TGTGCCAGCTCGGGTGGACAGAAGGTCTTGGCCGGGGAGCTGTTTTTT	CASSGGQKVLAGELFF
TRBV28	.	TRBJ2-5	TRBD2	TGTGCCAGCAGCGGGGCGGGAGCTTGGGAGACCCAGTACTTC	CASSGAGAWETQYF
TRBV2	.	TRBJ2-1	.	TGTGCCAGCAGTGACGGCGTAAATGAGCAGTTCTTC	CASSDGVNEQFF
TRBV5-1	few	TRBJ1-1	.	TGCGCCAGCAGCTCGCAGGGCCTCGGTACTGAAGCTTTCTTT	CASSSQGLGTEAFF
TRBV7-6	.	TRBJ2-2	.	TGTGCCAGCAGCTCGGGGAACACCGGGGAGCTGTTTTTT	CASSSGNTGELFF
TRBV9	.	TRBJ2-2	.	TGTGCCAGCACCCCAAGAGGGAACACCGGGGAGCTGTTTTTT	CASTPRGNTGELFF
TRBV6-5	.	TRBJ2-1	TRBD2	TGTGCCAGCAGCGAACCGGGACTAGCGGGATATGAGCAGTTCTTC	CASSEPGLAGYEQFF
TRBV5-1	.	TRBJ2-2	.	TGCGCCAGCAGCTTGGGGGACATCTTAACCGGGGAGCTGTTTTTT	CASSLGDILTGELFF
TRBV30	.	TRBJ2-1	TRBD1	TGTGCCTGGTCCCGTGGACAGGGGAACAATGAGCAGTTCTTC	CAWSRGQGNNEQFF
TRBV2	.	TRBJ1-4	TRBD1	TGTGCCAGCGAAATTACCGGGACAGGCGGTGAAAAACTGTTTTTT	CASEITGTGGEKLFF
TRBV6-1	.	TRBJ2-1	TRBD2	TGTGCCAGCAGTGAAATAGCGGGGGACCCTTACAATGAGCAGTTCTTC	CASSEIAGDPYNEQFF
TRBV10-3	.	TRBJ1-2	TRBD1	TGTGCCATCAGTAGGACAGGGGGCTTGGACTACACCTTC	CAISRTGGLDYTF
TRBV7-6	few	TRBJ2-5	TRBD2	TGTGCCAGCAACTACCTAGCGGGAGAGACCCAGTACTTC	CASNYLAGETQYF
TRBV14	.	TRBJ2-1	.	TGTGCCAGCAGTCCCCGCGGATCATATTTGGATGAGCAGTTCTTC	CASSPRGSYLDEQFF
TRBV5-1	.	TRBJ2-1	TRBD2	TGCGCCAGCTCCCTCCAAGCGGGGAGCTCCTACAATGAGCAGTTCTTC	CASSLQAGSSYNEQFF
TRBV27	.	TRBJ1-5	.	TGTGCCAGCAGTTTAACCGGAGGTGGAGGCCAGCCCCAGCATTTT	CASSLTGGGGQPQHF
TRBV9	.	TRBJ2-1	TRBD2	TGTGCCAGCAGCGTAGGGGGACTAGCGGTGAATGAGCAGTTCTTC	CASSVGGLAVNEQFF
TRBV7-3	few	TRBJ2-1	.	TGTGCCAGCAGCTTCGGATTCGGGGGAAACAATGAGCAGTTCTTC	CASSFGFGGNNEQFF
TRBV29-1	.	TRBJ2-7	TRBD2	TGCAGCGTCCGACTAGCGGAGAGGCAAGAAGAGCAGTACTTC	CSVRLAERQEEQYF
TRBV5-1	.	TRBJ2-7	TRBD1	TGCGCCAGCAGCGGACAGGGGGCGCCAGAGCAGTACTTC	CASSGQGAPEQYF
TRBV10-1	.	TRBJ2-1	TRBD2	TGCGCCAGCAGTGAGTCGGAGCTAGCGGGAGGTGGATCCTACAATGAGCAGTTCTTC	CASSESELAGGGSYNEQFF
TRBV7-3	.	TRBJ2-1	.	TGTGCCAGCAGCTTAAGGGATCGGGGGAGCCACTCCTACAATGAGCAGTTCTTC	CASSLRDRGSHSYNEQFF
TRBV19	.	TRBJ2-1	.	TGTGCCAGTAGTATCACTACCTCGTCCTACAATGAGCAGTTCTTC	CASSITTSSYNEQFF
TRBV11-2	.	TRBJ2-7	TRBD1	TGTGCCAGCAGAAATCAGGGGGCGCTTTCCTACGAGCAGTACTTC	CASRNQGALSYEQYF
TRBV6-1	.	TRBJ1-3	.	TGTGCCAGCAGCCCTGTACAGGGAAACACCATATATTTT	CASSPVQGNTIYF
TRBV7-8	.	TRBJ1-2	.	TGTGCCAGCAGCTCGACAAGTACGGCCTATGGCTACACCTTC	CASSSTSTAYGYTF
TRBV28	.	TRBJ1-2	.	TGTGCCAGCAGGCAGGGGTTAGGCTACACCTTC	CASRQGLGYTF
TRBV7-9	.	TRBJ2-1	.	TGTGCCAGCAGCTTAGCGCTCGGCGGGCAGTTCTTC	CASSLALGGQFF
TRBV2	.	TRBJ2-3	TRBD2	TGTGCCAGCAGACTGGGACTAGCGATGCCAGATACGCAGTATTTT	CASRLGLAMPDTQYF
TRBV11-3	.	TRBJ2-3	.	TGTGCCAGCAGCTTAGGGTCTGCGACATCAGATACGCAGTATTTT	CASSLGSATSDTQYF
TRBV15	.	TRBJ2-2	.	TGTGCCACCAGCAGAGGGCCTAGTCGGGGCACCGGGGAGCTGTTTTTT	CATSRGPSRGTGELFF
TRBV5-1	.	TRBJ1-4	.	TGCGCCAGCAGCTCGGGAGCGTCCAGGGGTAGTAATGAAAAACTGTTTTTT	CASSSGASRGSNEKLFF
TRBV28	once	TRBJ2-3	.	TGTGCCAGCAGTTTGCACAGGGACGTGCAGTATTTT	CASSLHRDVQYF
TRBV7-2	.	TRBJ2-1	.	TGTGCCAGCAGCCAGGGGAGGTCGAGTTACAATGAGCAGTTCTTC	CASSQGRSSYNEQFF
TRBV5-1	.	TRBJ2-5	.	TGCGCCAGCAGCTTGACAGATCAAGAGACCCAGTACTTC	CASSLTDQETQYF
TRBV29-1	.	TRBJ1-2	.	TGCAGCGCGAGCATGCAGGGGTATGGCTACACCTTC	CSASMQGYGYTF
TRBV20-1	.	TRBJ1-2	.	TGCAGTGCTAAAACTAACTATGGCTACACCTTC	CSAKTNYGYTF
TRBV5-1	once	TRBJ2-5	.	TGCGCCAGCAGCTTGGAGACGGGAATCGTGGAGACCCAGTACTTC	CASSLETGIVETQYF